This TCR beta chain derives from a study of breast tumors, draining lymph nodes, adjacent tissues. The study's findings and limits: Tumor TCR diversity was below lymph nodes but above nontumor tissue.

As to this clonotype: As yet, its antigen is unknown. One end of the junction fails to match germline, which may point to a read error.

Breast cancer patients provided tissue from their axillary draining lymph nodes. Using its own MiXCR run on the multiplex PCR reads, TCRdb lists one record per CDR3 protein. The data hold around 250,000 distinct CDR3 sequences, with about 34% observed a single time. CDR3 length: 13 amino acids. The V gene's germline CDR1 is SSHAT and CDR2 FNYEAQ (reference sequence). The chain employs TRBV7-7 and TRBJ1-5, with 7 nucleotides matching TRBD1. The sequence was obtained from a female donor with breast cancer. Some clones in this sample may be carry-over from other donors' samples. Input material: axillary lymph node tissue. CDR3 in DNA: TGTGCTAGCAGCTTAGTCAGGGGGGAGACCCAGCATTTT. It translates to CASSLVRGETQHF.